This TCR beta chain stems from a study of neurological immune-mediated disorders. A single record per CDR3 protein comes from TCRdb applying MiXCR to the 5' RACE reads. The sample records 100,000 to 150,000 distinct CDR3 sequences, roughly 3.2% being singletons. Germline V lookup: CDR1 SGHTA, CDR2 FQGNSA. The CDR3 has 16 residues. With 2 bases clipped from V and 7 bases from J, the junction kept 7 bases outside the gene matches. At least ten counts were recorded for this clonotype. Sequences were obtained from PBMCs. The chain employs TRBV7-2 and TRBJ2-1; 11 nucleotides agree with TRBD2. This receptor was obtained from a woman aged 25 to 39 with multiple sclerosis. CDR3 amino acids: CASSLTTSGSKNEQFF. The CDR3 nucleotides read TGTGCCAGCAGCTTAACCACTAGCGGGAGTAAAAATGAGCAGTTCTTC.